Listed here is a single T cell receptor (beta chain). Its antigen remains unidentified. In TCRdb, the RT-PCR reads were re-called with MiXCR into one record per CDR3 protein. The sample yields 300,000 to 350,000 distinct CDR3 sequences, 22% seen once. The sample is drawn from a study of response to subunit inactivated influenza vaccine. The study, taken as a whole, reports: A suggestion made by the authors is that each seasonal influenza vaccination recruits few new T cells.

Per germline, CDR1 MGHRA and CDR2 YSYEKL. The CDR3 is 17 amino acids. With V trimmed by 2 bases and J by 8 bases, 14 bases remained unmatched. V gene TRBV4-1 combines with J gene TRBJ1-2; 10 positions match TRBD1. This receptor was taken from a man aged 50-75 years who received an inactivated influenza vaccine. Source: PBMCs from blood, taken less than 22 months after vaccination. The CDR3 DNA sequence: TGCGCCAGCAGCCAATCTTCCTGGGACAGGGGAATTGACGGCTACACCTTC. Residues: CASSQSSWDRGIDGYTF.